This T cell receptor beta chain comes out of a study of shared clonotypes between healthy human individuals (dated by TCRdb to the early 2020s). Study-level background: A couple of women and a few men aged 18 to 49 years were included in the cohort. Per donor, three plates each were used for CD4 naive and CD4 memory, two for CD8 naive, and one for CD8 memory. The study deeply sequenced blood TCR repertoires of about 5 healthy adults to estimate repertoire size and the extent of clonotype sharing between individuals. To increase sequencing depth and limit assay-specific biases, different laboratories used diverse techniques to prepare libraries and sequence TCR repertoires. Between about 0.9 and 8.9 billion PBMCs per donor were obtained by leukapheresis.

TCR CDR3 regions were amplified from genomic DNA by multiplex PCR using the deep immunoSEQ assay. Genomic DNA extracted from each cell subset was distributed evenly over all wells of several immunoSEQ 96-well plates, and each plate served as one replicate. For sorted subsets, each replicate PCR was loaded with about 0.2 ug genomic DNA, equivalent to some 27,000 T cell genomes. Purified libraries were measured with a Qubit 3.0 fluorometer, size-checked on a Bioanalyzer 2100, and measured again with the KAPA Library Quantification kit. A separate single-read 150-cycle Illumina NextSeq 550 flow cell was used to sequence each immunoSEQ 96-well plate. As for the original processing: Because the immunoSEQ output held only junctional sequences and lacked quality scores, the filtering could not match the filtering applied to full-length reads. To assign V/J genes and CDR3, sequences were annotated against IMGT germline references using PyIR, a Python wrapper for IgBLAST v1.9. Reads were removed for weak V/J assignments (E-value above 1e-6), missing CDR3, stop codons, out-of-frame junctions, or ambiguous translated residues. V3J clonotypes were defined as sequences sharing an identical inferred V gene, J gene, and CDR3 amino acid sequence. To compute the percentage overlap between repertoires, the number of shared unique clonotypes was divided by the size of the smaller repertoire. Three approaches were used to assess repertoire richness: RTK rarefaction, the Chao1 estimator, and Recon v2.1 estimates of unobserved clonotypes. Generation probabilities were computed with OLGA for all TCRbeta clonotypes obtained by the gDNA method from four donors. In its TCRdb copy, this immuneACCESS table keeps in-frame sequences only and misses some clones. Where compared with another copy, unresolved V genes explain less than half of these, and the others have no known cause. V and J calls plus clone size are reproduced from that table; the DNA served to infer D and trimming. The sample includes hundreds of thousands of clones, with nearly 98% observed a single time. The top ten clones comprise 0.25% to 0.35% of the sample.

CD8 naive samples were CD45RO-negative cells positively selected for CCR7, giving a CD45RA+CCR7+ population that excluded TemRA cells. Donors were healthy HIV-negative adults with no recently reported acute infections or vaccinations. Every donor was a Caucasian adult residing in Nashville, Tennessee, USA. Blood was obtained by leukapheresis, after which PBMCs were separated by Ficoll-Histopaque density gradient centrifugation and cryopreserved in liquid nitrogen vapor phase. Analytical flow cytometry was used to check the purity and quantity of each magnetically sorted T cell population. Genomic DNA was isolated from every sorted fraction and measured by UV absorbance on a Nanodrop 2000c. A remark on this clone: Which antigen it targets is not known. There are no base qualities to consult, and no much larger clone falls within one base.

The full study reports these points: Naive subsets generally had larger estimated clonotype richness than memory subsets. Pairwise subsampling led to the expectation that sequencing depth would affect the degree of clonotype sharing among donors. Sharing across several donors was observed for approximately 4.6% of naive CD4, over 3% of naive CD8, 2% to 2.5% of memory CD4, and roughly 0.43% of memory CD8 clonotypes. Incomplete sequencing was indicated by rarefaction of sorted-subset datasets, despite the large sequencing depth. Because the study included only a small number of donors, the genetic and exposure-history diversity represented was limited. Sampling was limited to blood, and TCR repertoires in tissue likely differ from TCR repertoires in blood. Higher generation probabilities were observed for clonotypes shared by all four sorted-subset donors than for non-shared clonotypes.

Taken from the germline V gene, the CDR1 and CDR2 loops are SGHRS and YFSETQ. The CDR3, from cysteine to phenylalanine, totals 18 residues. Kept here is only the CDR3 DNA, which spans 54 bases and is read in frame from base 1. Compared with germline, V lacks 0 bases and J lacks 5 bases; bases without a gene match: 12. The rearranged chain carries TRBV5-1 and TRBJ2-1; TRBD2 agrees with 9 junctional bases. The sequenced sample consisted of naive CD8+ T cells sorted from blood. Explained via the paper, the cell subset or site label denotes: CD45RA+CCR7+. The sequence came from a man younger than 40 in good health. At the DNA level, the sequence is TGCGCCAGCAGCTTGGATATGCGGCTTAGCGGGAGCAACAATGAGCAGTTCTTC. The encoded protein is CASSLDMRLSGSNNEQFF.